Presented here are 28 T cell receptor beta chains from one specimen sequenced in a study of blood T cell repertoires in COVID-19. Some clones are missing from TCRdb's copy, which holds only in-frame ones; the method was immunoSEQ multiplex PCR. The sample holds roughly 200,000 clones; 70% to 90% are singletons and the top ten take about 5%. Source material: peripheral blood. The receptors stem from a woman older than 75 with acute or convalescent COVID-19.

V gene TRBV6-6 combines with J gene TRBJ2-6, with 10 bases aligning to TRBD1. Germline lookup yields CDR1 MNHNY and CDR2 SVGAGI (reference sequence). CDR3 length: 19 amino acids. V lost 6 bases, J lost 1 base, and 12 bases stayed unmatched. DNA of the CDR3: TGTGCCAGCAGCCGAATGACAGGGGGCAGGTCTTCTGGGGCCAACGTCCTGACTTTC. Its translation is CASSRMTGGRSSGANVLTF.

V and J are TRBV5-1 and TRBJ2-5; 13 bases map to TRBD2. Germline-derived CDR1 and CDR2 are SGHRS and YFSETQ. With V trimmed by 4 bases and J by 4 bases, 10 bases remained unmatched. The CDR3 loop spans 17 amino acids. CDR3 residues: CASSARTSGSVRETQYF. The CDR3 nucleotides read TGCGCCAGCAGCGCCCGGACTAGCGGGAGTGTCAGAGAGACCCAGTACTTC.

The chain carries TRBV27 and TRBJ2-2; TRBD2 agrees at 8 bases. V dropped 7 bases and J dropped 7; count of bases not matched to a gene: 17. The CDR3 runs to 17 residues. Germline V gives CDR1 MNHEY, CDR2 SMNVEV (reference sequence). The CDR3 is CASIRSREERKDGELFF. CDR3 coding DNA: TGTGCCAGCATCAGATCGCGGGAGGAGCGTAAGGACGGGGAGCTGTTTTTT.

The chain couples TRBV19 to TRBJ1-4; TRBD1 might be the D (5 bases). This CDR3 spans 13 amino acids. Trimming removed 5 bases at V and 10 bases at J, with 14 bases between. Germline CDR1 is LNHDA and CDR2 is SQIVND (reference sequence). CDR3 residues: CASSHQGIGKLFF. Written as DNA, the CDR3 is TGTGCCAGTAGTCATCAGGGTATAGGAAAACTGTTTTTT.

The chain combines TRBV10-2 with TRBJ1-1; D is unclear. The V end was cut by 4 bases, the J end by 3 bases, with 12 bases between. The CDR3 runs to 14 residues. The germline CDR1 and CDR2 sequences are WSHSY and SAAADI. The CDR3 spells CASSVRGSDTEAFF. CDR3 nucleotides: TGCGCCAGCAGTGTCCGAGGGTCGGACACTGAAGCTTTCTTT.

The chain joins TRBV5-1 to TRBJ2-3; maybe TRBD2 (5 bases). There are 15 residues in the CDR3. Per the germline V gene, CDR1 is SGHRS and CDR2 is YFSETQ. Trimming removed 3 bases at V and 2 bases at J, with 13 bases between. The CDR3 nucleotides are TGCGCCAGCAGCTCAGAGCGGAGGATCACAGATACGCAGTATTTT. Amino acids: CASSSERRITDTQYF.

The chain combines TRBV9 with TRBJ2-1; TRBD2 matches 10 bases. The J segment lost 1 base and the V segment lost 9 bases, leaving 7 bases of the junction unmatched. Germline CDR1 reads SGDLS; CDR2 reads YYNGEE. This CDR3 region has 15 residues. The DNA for the CDR3 is TGTGCCACCTCAACTAGCGGGAATTCCTACAATGAGCAGTTCTTC. Translation: CATSTSGNSYNEQFF.

This clone was observed at least ten times. The rearrangement uses TRBV6-2 or TRBV6-3 and TRBJ1-2; tentatively, D is TRBD1 (6 bases). This CDR3 has 15 residues. Germline assignment: CDR1 MNHEY and CDR2 SVGEGT. V was shortened by 6 bases and J by 8 bases, with 22 bases between the two germline ends. CDR3 coding DNA: TGTGCCAGCAGCCACCGGGACACCCGGGCTAGGGGCTACACCTTC. Its protein is CASSHRDTRARGYTF.

The chain carries TRBV6-5 and TRBJ1-1, with 10 positions matching TRBD1. CDR3 length: 14 residues. Losses at the gene ends were 4 bases for V and 5 bases for J; bases not matched to a gene: 4. Germline V gives CDR1 MNHEY, CDR2 SVGAGI. The CDR3 coding sequence is TGTGCCAGCAGTTTCCGGGACAGGGGAACTGAAGCTTTCTTT. Translating it yields CASSFRDRGTEAFF.

The V gene is TRBV2, the J gene TRBJ1-2, with a weak D call TRBD1 (5 bases). CDR3 length equals 11 residues. Trimming stripped 8 bases from V and 12 bases from J, with 16 bases between. Germline loops: CDR1 SNHLY, CDR2 FYNNEI. The CDR3 reads CASGDYSDDTF. In DNA, the CDR3 is TGTGCCAGCGGGGACTACTCGGACGACACCTTC. Full variable domain (rest looked up from reference TRBV2 and TRBJ1-2): EPEVTQTPSHQVTQMGQEVILRCVPISNHLYFYWYRQILGQKVEFLVSFYNNEISEKSEIFDDQFSVERPDGSNFTLKIRSTKLEDSAMYFCASGDYSDDTFGSGTRLTVV.

The chain couples TRBV28 to TRBJ1-5, with D maybe TRBD1 (6 bases). This CDR3 contains 14 residues. V lost 7 bases to trimming and J lost 11 bases, with 21 bases between them. Germline V gives CDR1 MDHEN, CDR2 SYDVKM. DNA for the CDR3: TGTGCCAGCATCTCCGGGCAGGGGTCCTTAGCCCAGCATTTT. Its protein is CASISGQGSLAQHF.

The chain is built from TRBV9 and TRBJ2-1; tentatively, D is TRBD2 (5 bases). In germline, CDR1 is SGDLS, CDR2 YYNGEE. This CDR3 has 14 residues. Deletions cut 2 bases from V and 8 bases from J, with 14 bases between. DNA of the CDR3: TGTGCCAGCAGCGTCCTTCCGGGAAACTATGAGCAGTTCTTC. It codes for CASSVLPGNYEQFF.

The V gene is TRBV19, the J gene TRBJ1-5; 8 bases line up with TRBD1. Germline lookup yields CDR1 LNHDA and CDR2 SQIVND (reference sequence). V lost 4 bases to trimming and J lost 6 bases; unmatched junction nucleotides: 8. The CDR3 has 15 residues. The CDR3 sequence: CASSTYGQGGQPQHF. The CDR3 nucleotides are TGTGCCAGTAGTACCTACGGACAGGGAGGTCAGCCCCAGCATTTT.

J is TRBJ1-3 and V is TRBV5-1; D perhaps matches TRBD1 (5 bases). From germline, CDR1 is SGHRS and CDR2 YFSETQ. The CDR3 spans 17 residues. V was cut by 0 bases and J by 0 bases, with 13 bases left in between. CDR3 amino acids: CASSLEDTWSSGNTIYF. DNA for the CDR3: TGCGCCAGCAGCTTGGAGGACACATGGAGCTCTGGAAACACCATATATTTT.

The V call is TRBV5-8, the J call TRBJ2-7; tentative D call: TRBD2 (6 bases). This CDR3 contains 16 residues. The germline V and J ends were trimmed by 0 bases and 2 bases, with 15 bases remaining between them. Germline-derived CDR1 and CDR2 are SGHTS and YDEGEE. The CDR3 reads CASSLEEFPGAYEQYF. In nucleotides, the CDR3 is TGTGCCAGCAGCTTGGAGGAGTTCCCGGGGGCCTACGAGCAGTACTTC. Full variable domain (remainder filled in from reference TRBV5-8 and TRBJ2-7): EAGVTQSPTHLIKTRGQQATLRCSPISGHTSVYWYQQALGLGLQFLLWYDEGEERNRGNFPPRFSGRQFPNYSSELNVNALELEDSALYLCASSLEEFPGAYEQYFGPGTRLTVT.

The V call is TRBV5-1, the J call TRBJ1-2, with D possibly being TRBD1 (6 bases). The length of the CDR3 is 13 residues. Germline V CDR1 and CDR2: SGHRS, YFSETQ. Trimming cost V 0 bases and J 8 bases, with 11 bases left between them. CDR3 protein: CASSLGSGAGYTF. CDR3 DNA sequence: TGCGCCAGCAGCTTGGGTTCAGGGGCCGGCTACACCTTC. The full variable domain, its missing parts supplied by reference TRBV5-1 and TRBJ1-2, is KAGVTQTPRYLIKTRGQQVTLSCSPISGHRSVSWYQQTPGQGLQFLFEYFSETQRNKGNFPGRFSGRQFSNSRSEMNVSTLELGDSALYLCASSLGSGAGYTFGSGTRLTVV.

The chain joins TRBV5-1 to TRBJ2-5, with D perhaps matching TRBD2 (6 bases). CDR3 length equals 17 residues. CDR1 SGHRS and CDR2 YFSETQ come from the germline V gene. With 0 bases removed from V and 4 bases from J, the gap between germline ends came to 19 bases. CDR3 nucleotides: TGCGCCAGCAGCTTGGCGCCGGTTGGACTATGGGGAGAGACCCAGTACTTC. It encodes CASSLAPVGLWGETQYF.

This chain uses TRBV2 with TRBJ2-7; the match to TRBD1 covers 7 bases. Trimming took 6 bases from V and 7 from J; bases not matched to a gene: 6. The CDR3 totals 12 residues. Per germline, CDR1 SNHLY and CDR2 FYNNEI. CDR3 bases: TGTGCCAGCAGAGAGGGGGCGCGGGAGCAGTACTTC. Protein: CASREGAREQYF.

V and J are TRBV18 and TRBJ2-3; 9 bases map to TRBD2. The V segment lost 4 bases and the J segment 0 bases; nucleotides outside the gene matches: 11. Per the germline V gene, CDR1 is KGHSH and CDR2 is LQKENI. The CDR3 runs to 18 residues. The CDR3 loop is CASSREASGTLSTDTQYF. The CDR3 DNA reads TGTGCCAGCTCACGAGAGGCTAGCGGGACCCTTAGCACAGATACGCAGTATTTT.

With respect to this clone: The same CDR3 arises from other DNA sequences in this sample as well. The gene calls are TRBV29-1 and TRBJ1-1; TRBD1 aligns across 7 bases. V lost 4 bases and J lost 5; bases outside the gene matches: 4. The CDR3 runs 12 residues. CDR1 and CDR2 from the germline V gene are SQVTM and ANQGSEA. CDR3 in DNA: TGCAGCGTTGGGTCAGGGGGGACTGAAGCTTTCTTT. Encoded protein: CSVGSGGTEAFF.

This clone came up a few times. The rearrangement uses TRBV7-3 and TRBJ1-1; D call uncertain. The germline V gene has CDR1 SGHTA and CDR2 FQGTGA. CDR3 length: 13 amino acids. V lost 3 bases and J lost 4, with 9 bases in between. The CDR3 reads CASSLSLATEAFF. The CDR3, as DNA: TGTGCCAGCAGCTTGAGTCTAGCCACTGAAGCTTTCTTT.

The chain recombines TRBV5-1 with TRBJ2-3; weak D call: TRBD2 (5 bases). The V end was cut by 1 base, the J end by 5 bases, with 11 bases between. The CDR3 spans 14 residues. Germline V lookup: CDR1 SGHRS, CDR2 YFSETQ. CDR3 sequence reads: CASSLSSEVDTQYF. The CDR3, as DNA: TGCGCCAGCAGCTTGAGTAGCGAGGTAGATACGCAGTATTTT.

V gene TRBV27 combines with J gene TRBJ2-4, with 12 bases identical to TRBD2. CDR1 is MNHEY, CDR2 SMNVEV, per germline (reference sequence). Losses at the gene ends were 6 bases for V and 6 bases for J; bases not matched to a gene: 15. The length of the CDR3 is 18 residues. Written as DNA, the CDR3 is TGTGCCAGCAGCATCCGACCTCTAGCGGGAGGGTCTAGAAACATTCAGTACTTC. Amino acids: CASSIRPLAGGSRNIQYF.

V and J are TRBV9 and TRBJ2-7; 14 nucleotides align to TRBD2. The CDR3 length is 15 residues. Germline V gene data show CDR1 as SGDLS and CDR2 as YYNGEE. Trimming removed 3 bases from V and 3 bases from J; junction bases left unmatched: 2. The CDR3 DNA follows: TGTGCCAGCAGCGAAGGGACTAGCGGGAGCTACGAGCAGTACTTC. Amino acid sequence: CASSEGTSGSYEQYF. The variable domain in full, with the rest retrieved from reference TRBV9 and TRBJ2-7, is DSGVTQTPKHLITATGQRVTLRCSPRSGDLSVYWYQQSLDQGLQFLIQYYNGEERAKGNILERFSAQQFPDLHSELNLSSLELGDSALYFCASSEGTSGSYEQYFGPGTRLTVT.

The chain recombines TRBV7-2 with TRBJ1-6; D uncertain. Trimming pared 3 bases from V and 7 bases from J, leaving 4 bases between. The CDR3 sequence is 12 residues long. Germline V gene sequence: CDR1 SGHTA, CDR2 FQGNSA. This chain's CDR3 is CASSFYNSPLHF. CDR3 coding DNA: TGTGCCAGCAGCTTCTACAATTCACCCCTCCACTTT.

V usage is TRBV5-4 and J usage is TRBJ2-5; 8 bases agree with TRBD1. Germline V gene sequence: CDR1 SGHNT, CDR2 YYREEE (reference sequence). The CDR3 runs 15 residues. Trimming took 3 bases from V and 0 from J; bases not matched to a gene: 4. CDR3 amino acids: CASSSRTGHQETQYF. In DNA form, the CDR3 reads TGTGCCAGCAGCTCTCGGACAGGGCACCAAGAGACCCAGTACTTC. The full variable domain, in which reference TRBV5-4 and TRBJ2-5 provide the parts outside the CDR3, is ETGVTQSPTHLIKTRGQQVTLRCSSQSGHNTVSWYQQALGQGPQFIFQYYREEENGRGNFPPRFSGLQFPNYSSELNVNALELDDSALYLCASSSRTGHQETQYFGPGTRLLVL.

The chain has TRBV6-5 and TRBJ2-1; D perhaps matches TRBD2 (6 bases). CDR1 is MNHEY and CDR2 is SVGAGI in the germline V gene. V lost 6 bases to trimming and J lost 12 bases, with 18 bases between them. This CDR3 comprises 13 residues. The CDR3 reads CASRRVSGTVQFF. CDR3 nucleotides: TGTGCCAGCAGGAGGGTTAGTGGGACTGTGCAGTTCTTC.

The table lists this clone with a count of one. The V call is TRBV6-5, the J call TRBJ1-3; D unclear. The germline V and J ends were trimmed by 2 bases and 0 bases, with 8 bases remaining between them. Germline V gives CDR1 MNHEY, CDR2 SVGAGI. The CDR3 has 15 amino acids. CDR3 bases: TGTGCCAGCAGTTACGTTGAGGGCTCTGGAAACACCATATATTTT. As protein: CASSYVEGSGNTIYF.